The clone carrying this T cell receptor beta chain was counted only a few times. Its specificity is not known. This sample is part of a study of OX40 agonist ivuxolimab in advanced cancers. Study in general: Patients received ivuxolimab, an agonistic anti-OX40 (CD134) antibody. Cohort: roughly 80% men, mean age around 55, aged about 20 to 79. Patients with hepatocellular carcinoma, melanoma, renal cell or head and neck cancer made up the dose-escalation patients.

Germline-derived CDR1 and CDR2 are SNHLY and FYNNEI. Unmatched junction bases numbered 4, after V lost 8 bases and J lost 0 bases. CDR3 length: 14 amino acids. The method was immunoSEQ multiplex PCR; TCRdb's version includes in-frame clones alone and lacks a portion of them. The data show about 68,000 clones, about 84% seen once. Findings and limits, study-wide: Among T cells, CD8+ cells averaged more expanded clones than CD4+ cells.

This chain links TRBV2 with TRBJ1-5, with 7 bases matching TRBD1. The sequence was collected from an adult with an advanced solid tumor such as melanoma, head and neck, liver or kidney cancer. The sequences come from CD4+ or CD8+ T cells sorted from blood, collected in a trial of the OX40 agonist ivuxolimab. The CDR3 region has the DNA TGTGCCAGCGGAGGACAGGTTAGCAATCAGCCCCAGCATTTT. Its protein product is CASGGQVSNQPQHF.